The present TCR beta chain was sequenced within a study of T-cell reconstitution after alpha-beta-depleted transplantation in children (dated by TCRdb to about 2016). The study in broad terms: The study quantitatively tracked T-cell immune reconstitution after TCRalphabeta/CD19-depleted allogeneic hematopoietic cell transplantation in children using TCR repertoire profiling.

The treatment or condition label corresponds to: allogeneic hematopoietic cell transplantation with graft depleted of TCRalphabeta T cells and CD19 B cells. TCRalphabeta/CD19-depleted allogeneic hematopoietic cell grafts were given to the transplant recipients, all of whom were children. General findings and caveats noted by the study authors: Hyperexpanded clone frequencies declined over subsequent months; after one year, T-cell counts and TCRbeta diversity were mostly attributed to newly produced T cells. The high TCRbeta diversity at day 60 in some patients was ascribed to recipient T cells and intrathymic progenitors that had survived conditioning. The apparently early alphabetaT-cell count recovery about two months after transplant was reportedly dependent on only several hundred rapidly expanded clones derived from non-depleted graft cells.

V is pruned by 2 bases and J by 6 bases, leaving 1 base of the junction without a gene match. Counted from cysteine to phenylalanine, this CDR3 has 13 amino acids. Only CDR3 DNA remains: 39 bases, in frame from the first base. As encoded in the germline V gene, CDR1 is SGHDT while CDR2 is YYEEEE. This clonotype occurred many times. Its antigen has not been determined. No much larger clone exists at a distance of one base, and base qualities are not known. Library construction relied on PCR. Instrument on record: Illumina HiSeq 2500. TCR library preparation used molecular barcoding, with unique molecular identifiers applied to normalize quantification of the TCRbeta repertoire. The raw public data were reprocessed by TCRdb itself: fastp quality trimming at Q25, MiXCR clonotype calling, in-frame beta chains only. Records with the same CDR3 protein are collapsed into one entry carrying the most frequent genes and DNA. This sample holds 130,000 to 150,000 distinct CDR3 sequences; 7.5% to 9% were observed only once. 15% to 20% of the sample rests with the top ten.

The TCR comes from a female patient aged 2-9 years who had a stem cell transplant for congenital amegakaryocytic thrombocytopenia, so the T cells may come from the graft donor. Rearrangement joined TRBV5-6 to TRBJ2-2; TRBD1 agrees with 7 junctional bases. The sample here was PBMCs, mostly from graft donor cells, taken 180 days after TCRalphabeta/CD19-depleted stem cell transplant. The CDR3 protein sequence reads: CASSFRGPGELFF. The DNA sequence is TGTGCCAGCAGCTTTAGGGGGCCCGGGGAGCTGTTTTTT. The variable domain in full, with residues beyond the CDR3 obtained from the reference TRBV5-6 and TRBJ2-2 genes, is DAGVTQSPTHLIKTRGQQVTLRCSPKSGHDTVSWYQQALGQGPQFIFQYYEEEERQRGNFPDRFSGHQFPNYSSELNVNALLLGDSALYLCASSFRGPGELFFGEGSRLTVL.